These 29 T cell receptor beta chains came from one sample sequenced in a study of graft-versus-host responses after intestinal transplantation. Their antigens remain unidentified. Data came from immunoSEQ multiplex PCR; TCRdb stores just in-frame clones and leaves some out. Of around 89,000 clones listed, 85% to 95% are singletons. Sequences were derived from unstimulated CD8+ T cells sorted from spleen or lymph node cells, sampled before transplant. The receptors shown here come from a human donor who was the organ donor for an intestinal transplant.

This chain links TRBV4-2 with TRBJ2-7; 7 positions match TRBD1. CDR3 length: 17 amino acids. V was pared by 0 bases and J by 4 bases, with 12 bases of the junction left unmatched. Germline CDR1 and CDR2: LGHNA and YNFKEQ. In DNA form, the CDR3 reads TGTGCCAGCAGCCAAGAGACCTCATTAGACAGGGCGTACGAGCAGTACTTC. As protein: CASSQETSLDRAYEQYF.

This rearrangement joins TRBV4-3 to TRBJ1-1; 7 bases line up with TRBD1. The CDR3 totals 14 residues. Trimming removed 3 bases from V and 1 base from J; junction bases left unmatched: 2. CDR1 and CDR2 from the germline V gene are LGHNA and YSLEER. CDR3 loop: CASSHGTENTEAFF. The CDR3 region has the DNA TGCGCCAGCAGCCATGGGACAGAGAACACTGAAGCTTTCTTT.

The rearrangement joins TRBV27 to TRBJ1-1; possibly TRBD1 for D (5 bases). This CDR3 is 11 amino acids long. Trimming removed 6 bases from V and 11 bases from J, with 13 bases in between. CDR1 is MNHEY, CDR2 SMNVEV, per germline (reference sequence). CDR3 loop: CASSSGAGAFF. For the CDR3, the DNA is TGTGCCAGCAGCTCCGGGGCGGGGGCTTTCTTT.

In nucleotides, the CDR3 is TGTGCCAGCAGTACTAGCGGGGGCTCCTACAATGAGCAGTTCTTC. Its protein product is CASSTSGGSYNEQFF. The chain employs TRBV27 and TRBJ2-1, with 11 bases lining up with TRBD2. J lost 0 bases, V lost 5 bases, and 0 bases had no gene match. There are 15 residues in the CDR3. Germline V gene sequence: CDR1 MNHEY, CDR2 SMNVEV (reference sequence).

V gene TRBV27 combines with J gene TRBJ2-1; tentatively, D is TRBD1 (5 bases). Germline CDR1 reads MNHEY; CDR2 reads SMNVEV (reference sequence). This CDR3 contains 15 residues. With 3 bases removed from V and 3 bases from J, the gap between germline ends came to 12 bases. CDR3 in DNA: TGTGCCAGCAGTTTTGACAGTGCCCTCTACAATGAGCAGTTCTTC. Amino acids: CASSFDSALYNEQFF.

The chain employs TRBV13 and TRBJ2-7; D gene unclear. Germline V gene data show CDR1 as PRHDT and CDR2 as FYEKMQ (reference sequence). The length of the CDR3 is 13 residues. With 1 base removed from V and 3 bases from J, the gap between germline ends came to 7 bases. The CDR3 reads CASSLDPYYEQYF. The CDR3 nucleotides read TGTGCCAGCAGCTTAGACCCCTACTACGAGCAGTACTTC.

The V call is TRBV9, the J call TRBJ2-5; 9 positions match TRBD2. CDR1 and CDR2 from the germline V gene are SGDLS and YYNGEE. V lost 2 bases to trimming and J lost 2 bases; unmatched junction nucleotides: 7. The CDR3 runs 16 residues. CDR3: CASSVASGVVQETQYF. DNA for the CDR3: TGTGCCAGCAGCGTGGCTAGCGGGGTGGTACAAGAGACCCAGTACTTC.

V and J are TRBV7-9 and TRBJ2-5, with TRBD2 matching over 8 bases. The CDR3 has 17 residues. V was pared by 1 base and J by 5 bases, with 12 bases of the junction left unmatched. Germline V gives CDR1 SEHNR, CDR2 FQNEAQ (reference sequence). CDR3 nucleotides: TGTGCCAGCAGCTTAGTCGGACTGGGACTAGAAGTGGAGACCCAGTACTTC. Residues: CASSLVGLGLEVETQYF.

J is TRBJ1-3 and V is TRBV27, with a weak D call TRBD1 (6 bases). Germline-derived CDR1 and CDR2 are MNHEY and SMNVEV (reference sequence). This CDR3 region has 14 residues. Trimming left V 5 bases short and J 0 bases short, with 8 bases between. The DNA of the CDR3 is TGTGCCAGCAGTCAGGGGAGCTCTGGAAACACCATATATTTT. Its protein product is CASSQGSSGNTIYF.

This clone was observed once. V is TRBV7-2 and J is TRBJ1-1; TRBD1 matches 8 bases. The CDR3 has 13 amino acids. The ends lost 1 base at V and 10 bases at J; junction bases unmatched: 5. Germline-derived CDR1 and CDR2 are SGHTA and FQGNSA. Here the CDR3 reads CASSLEQGGAAFF. As DNA, the CDR3 is TGTGCCAGCAGCTTAGAACAGGGGGGAGCAGCTTTCTTT.

This clone appeared a single time. The V gene is TRBV5-4, the J gene TRBJ2-7, with D tentatively TRBD2 (5 bases). Per the germline V gene, CDR1 is SGHNT and CDR2 is YYREEE (reference sequence). The CDR3 has 16 residues. V shed 2 bases and J shed 2 bases, with 17 bases lying between them. CDR3 nucleotide sequence: TGTGCCAGCAGCTTCCTCTCCGAGGGAATTCCCTACGAGCAGTACTTC. It codes for CASSFLSEGIPYEQYF.

This sequence joins TRBV7-6 and TRBJ1-2; 8 bases are a match to TRBD1. The CDR3 contains 15 residues. The germline V gene has CDR1 SGHVS and CDR2 FNYEAQ. After removal of 5 bases from V and 1 base from J, the junction contained 6 bases not matched to a gene. The CDR3 spells CASSPGTGFNYGYTF. CDR3 coding DNA: TGTGCCAGCAGCCCCGGGACAGGATTTAACTATGGCTACACCTTC.

Remarks on this clone: This sample includes further DNA sequences coding for the same CDR3. The J gene is TRBJ1-3, the V gene TRBV9, with D hard to call. Trimming took off 0 bases at V and 0 bases at J, with 7 bases between the two ends. The CDR3 consists of 15 residues. Germline-derived CDR1 and CDR2 are SGDLS and YYNGEE. CDR3: CASSVGGSSGNTIYF. The CDR3 DNA reads TGTGCCAGCAGCGTAGGAGGGAGCTCTGGAAACACCATATATTTT.

V is TRBV7-9 and J is TRBJ1-1, with D possibly TRBD1 on 6 matching bases. Trimming shortened V by 5 bases and J by 5 bases, and 21 bases separated the two germline ends. The CDR3 is 16 residues long. Germline values: CDR1 SEHNR, CDR2 FQNEAQ (reference sequence). The CDR3 DNA sequence: TGTGCCAGCAGCCTCCCCAAAGGGGGGGCCGGGACTGAAGCTTTCTTT. This gives the protein CASSLPKGGAGTEAFF.

V usage is TRBV27 and J usage is TRBJ2-7, with 8 positions matching TRBD1. The germline CDR1 and CDR2 sequences are MNHEY and SMNVEV (reference sequence). This CDR3 has 15 amino acids. J gave up 1 base and V 4 bases, and 6 bases lay outside the gene matches. DNA for the CDR3: TGTGCCAGCAGTTCCGGACAGGGCCTTTCCTACGAGCAGTACTTC. This codes for CASSSGQGLSYEQYF.

The rearrangement uses TRBV19 and TRBJ2-7; weak D call: TRBD1 (6 bases). Germline CDR1 LNHDA, CDR2 SQIVND (reference sequence). The CDR3 consists of 15 residues. Trimming removed 5 bases from V and 0 bases from J, with 14 bases in between. This chain's CDR3 is CASSFSTGRSYEQYF. CDR3 in DNA: TGTGCCAGTAGTTTCTCGACAGGCCGCTCCTACGAGCAGTACTTC. The whole variable domain, remainder taken from reference TRBV19 and TRBJ2-7, is DGGITQSPKYLFRKEGQNVTLSCEQNLNHDAMYWYRQDPGQGLRLIYYSQIVNDFQKGDIAEGYSVSREKKESFPLTVTSAQKNPTAFYLCASSFSTGRSYEQYFGPGTRLTVT.

V usage is TRBV19 and J usage is TRBJ2-1; no clear D gene. Trimming stripped 5 bases from V and 5 bases from J, with 10 bases between. Germline CDR1 and CDR2: LNHDA and SQIVND (reference sequence). This CDR3 has 13 residues. CDR3 amino acids: CASSRSVDNEQFF. The CDR3 bases are TGTGCCAGTAGTCGTTCGGTGGACAATGAGCAGTTCTTC.

Only one count was recorded for this clone. The V gene is TRBV7-3, the J gene TRBJ2-6, with D possibly TRBD1 on 5 matching bases. Germline-derived CDR1 and CDR2 are SGHTA and FQGTGA. Trimming stripped 0 bases from V and 1 base from J, with 10 bases between. This CDR3 contains 17 residues. This CDR3 reads CASSLTGPTSGANVLTF. In DNA form, the CDR3 reads TGTGCCAGCAGCTTAACGGGGCCGACATCTGGGGCCAACGTCCTGACTTTC.

This chain links TRBV4-2 with TRBJ1-2, with D possibly being TRBD1 (6 bases). Trimming took off 0 bases at V and 6 bases at J, with 20 bases between the two ends. Germline CDR1 is LGHNA and CDR2 is YNFKEQ. The CDR3 extends over 17 amino acids. CDR3 sequence reads: CASSQDLSDRSRDGYTF. The CDR3 bases are TGTGCCAGCAGCCAAGATCTTTCAGACAGGTCGAGGGATGGCTACACCTTC.

The CDR3 is CSGRGRETQYF. The CDR3 region has the DNA TGCAGCGGCAGGGGGAGGGAGACCCAGTACTTC. The chain joins TRBV29-1 to TRBJ2-5, with a tentative D call TRBD1 (7 bases). The V end was cut by 7 bases, the J end by 5 bases, with 11 bases between. CDR1 SQVTM and CDR2 ANQGSEA come from the germline V gene. This CDR3 has 11 residues.

The chain recombines TRBV4-3 with TRBJ1-3; no clear D. The CDR3 has 15 amino acids. Germline CDR1 and CDR2: LGHNA and YSLEER. The V end was cut by 0 bases, the J end by 0 bases, with 6 bases between. CDR3 in DNA: TGCGCCAGCAGCCAAGAAGAGGTCTCTGGAAACACCATATATTTT. Protein: CASSQEEVSGNTIYF.

The V call is TRBV5-6, the J call TRBJ1-4; no definite D call. Germline CDR1 is SGHDT and CDR2 is YYEEEE. This CDR3 comprises 11 residues. V shed 2 bases and J shed 11 bases, with 7 bases lying between them. Here the CDR3 reads CASSFGGKLFF. The CDR3 DNA is TGTGCCAGCAGCTTTGGAGGGAAACTGTTTTTT.

The rearrangement uses TRBV19 and TRBJ1-1; TRBD1 might be the D (6 bases). The CDR3 covers 13 residues. V was clipped by 4 bases and J by 2 bases, with 8 bases between them. Per germline, CDR1 LNHDA and CDR2 SQIVND (reference sequence). The CDR3 spells CASSRTANTEAFF. DNA of the CDR3: TGTGCCAGTAGTAGGACAGCTAACACTGAAGCTTTCTTT.

The chain has TRBV28 and TRBJ1-4, with D maybe TRBD1 (5 bases). The CDR3 is 15 residues long. Germline CDR1 and CDR2: MDHEN and SYDVKM. V shed 3 bases and J shed 8 bases, with 16 bases lying between them. As DNA, the CDR3 is TGTGCCAGCAGTTTTCTCACGGAGGGGAAGGAAAAACTGTTTTTT. Its protein product is CASSFLTEGKEKLFF.

This clone was observed a single time. The CDR3 loop reads CASSLDRGNEQYF. CDR3 DNA: TGTGCCAGTAGCCTCGACAGGGGGAACGAGCAGTACTTC. This chain links TRBV19 with TRBJ2-7, with 9 bases fitting TRBD1. V lost 6 bases to trimming and J lost 5 bases; unmatched junction nucleotides: 5. The germline V gene encodes CDR1 LNHDA and CDR2 SQIVND (reference sequence). The CDR3 extends over 13 amino acids. Full variable domain (rest looked up from reference TRBV19 and TRBJ2-7): DGGITQSPKYLFRKEGQNVTLSCEQNLNHDAMYWYRQDPGQGLRLIYYSQIVNDFQKGDIAEGYSVSREKKESFPLTVTSAQKNPTAFYLCASSLDRGNEQYFGPGTRLTVT.

The rearrangement joins TRBV4-3 to TRBJ2-3, with 8 bases fitting TRBD2. V trimming: 0 bases; J trimming: 2 bases; junction bases outside the gene matches: 7. Germline values: CDR1 LGHNA, CDR2 YSLEER. This CDR3 is 17 amino acids long. CDR3 bases: TGCGCCAGCAGCCAAGAGGCGGTACTAGCGGTCACAGATACGCAGTATTTT. Protein sequence: CASSQEAVLAVTDTQYF.

The DNA for the CDR3 is TGTGCCAGCAGCCCCAGAGAGACCCAGTACTTC. This translates into CASSPRETQYF. V is TRBV7-9 and J is TRBJ2-5; D is ambiguous. Germline assignment: CDR1 SEHNR and CDR2 FQNEAQ (reference sequence). The CDR3 contains 11 residues. Trimming stripped 5 bases from V and 4 bases from J, with 5 bases between.

About this clone itself: Other nucleotide sequences in the sample specify the same CDR3. The genes are TRBV6-5 and TRBJ1-1, with 8 bases that match TRBD1. The trim removed 5 bases at V and 8 bases at J, leaving 4 bases unmatched. This CDR3 is 12 amino acids long. The V gene's germline CDR1 is MNHEY and CDR2 SVGAGI. The CDR3 coding sequence is TGTGCCAGCAGTACCCGGGACAGGGAAGCTTTCTTT. Amino acid sequence: CASSTRDREAFF.

This clone was seen just once. The chain uses TRBV19 and TRBJ2-1; TRBD2 is a possible D gene (7 bases). The CDR3 spans 14 residues. Germline V gene data show CDR1 as LNHDA and CDR2 as SQIVND (reference sequence). Trimming removed 3 bases at V and 4 bases at J, with 10 bases between. CDR3 sequence reads: CASSMGGPYNEQFF. CDR3 nucleotide sequence: TGTGCCAGTAGTATGGGGGGGCCGTACAATGAGCAGTTCTTC.